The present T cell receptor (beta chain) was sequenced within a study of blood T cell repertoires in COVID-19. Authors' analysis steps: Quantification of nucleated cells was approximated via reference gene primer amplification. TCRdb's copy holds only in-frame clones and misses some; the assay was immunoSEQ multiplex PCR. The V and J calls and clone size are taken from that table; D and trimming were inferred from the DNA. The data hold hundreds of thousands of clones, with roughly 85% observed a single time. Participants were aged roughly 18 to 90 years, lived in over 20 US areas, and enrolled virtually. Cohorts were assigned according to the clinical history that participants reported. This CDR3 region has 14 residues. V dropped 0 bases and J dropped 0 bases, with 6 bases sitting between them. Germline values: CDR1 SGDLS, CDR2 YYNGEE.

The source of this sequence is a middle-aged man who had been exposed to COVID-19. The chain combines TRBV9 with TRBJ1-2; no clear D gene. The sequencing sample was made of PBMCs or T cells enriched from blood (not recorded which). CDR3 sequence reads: CASSVGQTNYGYTF. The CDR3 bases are TGTGCCAGCAGCGTAGGGCAGACTAACTATGGCTACACCTTC.